This TCR beta chain was captured in a study of cytomegalovirus exposure and HLA in healthy donors. Study-wide findings and caveats: Reportedly, diagnosis of cytomegalovirus status by the classifier showed high specificity and sensitivity.

Vbeta (60) and Jbeta (13) primers were used in the PCR. Repertoires were generated with immunoSEQ multiplex PCR, while TCRdb's copy carries only in-frame clones and drops some. The data contain more than 150,000 clones, just over 75% of them singletons. On this clone: Its antigen is as yet unknown.

CDR3 size: 15 residues. Germline V gene lookup returns CDR1 LNHDA and CDR2 SQIVND (reference sequence). Trimming at V came to 6 bases and at J to 4 bases, leaving 8 bases not matched to a gene. The chain couples TRBV19 to TRBJ2-3; 9 positions agree with TRBD1. The sample comprised PBMCs. This receptor was taken from a man aged 18 to 29 in good health and CMV-seronegative. CDR3 nucleotide sequence: TGTGCCAGTAGCAACCGAAGGACAGGGGCAGATACGCAGTATTTT. Translated, it gives CASSNRRTGADTQYF.